Detailed here is one TCR beta chain. Antigen unknown. Since all of the isolated RNA was reverse transcribed, expressed TCRB transcripts were what got sequenced. Mean read depth for naive, central memory and regulatory T cell samples was about 3.6 million reads. Assay: immunoSEQ multiplex PCR; the TCRdb copy retains only in-frame clones and omits some. The repertoire holds 150,000 to 190,000 clones, over 7.5% seen once, with approximately 0.69% in the top ten. The entry originates in a study of beta chain features in type 1 diabetes. Whole-study findings and limits: Shorter TCRB CDR3s, moderately but significantly so, marked every one of the four CD4+ subsets in Type 1 diabetes patients.

Based on CD45RO/CCR7/CD25/CD127/CD95/CD27, CD4+ regulatory, stem cell-like memory, naive and central memory cells were sorted. Without exception, sorted populations had purity beyond 95%. The TCR comes from a man younger than 35 in good health. The sequencing sample was made of central memory CD4+ T cells from blood.

CDR3 residues: CASSLRAGGSGDTQYF. DNA for the CDR3: TGTGCCAGCAGCTTACGTGCGGGAGGGAGCGGAGATACGCAGTATTTT. The V and J genes are TRBV7-8 and TRBJ2-3; 9 bases match TRBD2. This CDR3 contains 16 residues. The ends lost 2 bases at V and 5 bases at J; junction bases unmatched: 8. Germline CDR1 and CDR2: SGHVS and FQNEAQ.